This T cell receptor beta chain was obtained from a study of blood T cell repertoires in COVID-19. Study overall: The United States, Italy and Spain were the sources of the acute and convalescent COVID-19 samples.

The V gene's germline CDR1 is LNHDA and CDR2 SQIVND (reference sequence). The CDR3 covers 13 residues. The V segment lost 8 bases and the J segment 0 bases; nucleotides outside the gene matches: 1. Symptom resolution, clearance, or two negative PCRs marked the recovered donors of Cohort 3. Sequenced by immunoSEQ multiplex PCR; TCRdb stores in-frame clones only, minus some. Here the sample spans a few hundred thousand clones, around 83% being singletons. The chain couples TRBV19 to TRBJ1-1; TRBD1 matches at 9 bases. The sequenced sample was PBMCs or T cells enriched from blood (not recorded which). The clonotype comes from a woman aged 50 to 60 who had recovered from COVID-19. The CDR3 DNA follows: TGTGCCAGTCGACAGGGGGTGAACACTGAAGCTTTCTTT. This gives the protein CASRQGVNTEAFF.